The 25 T cell receptor beta chains given below trace back to one sample, sequenced in a study of shared clonotypes between healthy human individuals. Profiled with immunoSEQ multiplex PCR; TCRdb holds only in-frame clones, not every one. In the table there are hundreds of thousands of clones, around 78% of which are singletons. Sequenced material: PBMCs. The receptors stem from a woman in her forties in good health. Some clones in this sample may be carry-over from other donors' samples.

The genes are TRBV19 and TRBJ2-7; 13 bases match TRBD2. V shed 6 bases, J shed 0 bases, and the junction held 14 bases outside the gene matches. The CDR3 has 19 amino acids. Germline CDR1 LNHDA, CDR2 SQIVND (reference sequence). CDR3 nucleotides: TGTGCCAGTAGCACACACCCGGGACTAGCGGGATCCTACTCCTACGAGCAGTACTTC. Amino acid sequence: CASSTHPGLAGSYSYEQYF.

This clone was recorded a few times. The genes are TRBV18 and TRBJ2-2; D unresolved. The V gene's germline CDR1 is KGHSH and CDR2 LQKENI. This CDR3 spans 14 amino acids. With 2 bases removed from V and 4 bases from J, the gap between germline ends came to 8 bases. CDR3 nucleotide sequence: TGTGCCAGCTCACCAGCAGGAATCACCGGGGAGCTGTTTTTT. This codes for CASSPAGITGELFF.

This sequence joins TRBV6-6 and TRBJ2-5; 11 bases match TRBD2. The germline V gene has CDR1 MNHNY and CDR2 SVGAGI (reference sequence). CDR3 length: 14 amino acids. Trimming took 5 bases from V and 4 from J; bases not matched to a gene: 3. The CDR3 nucleotides read TGTGCCAGCAGTATACTAGCGGGAGTAGAGACCCAGTACTTC. Amino acid sequence: CASSILAGVETQYF.

For the CDR3, the DNA is TGCGCCAGCAGCTTCGGACAGATTAATGAAAAACTGTTTTTT. This sequence encodes CASSFGQINEKLFF. The genes are TRBV5-1 and TRBJ1-4, with D possibly being TRBD1 (6 bases). V lost 2 bases and J 4 bases, leaving 9 bases between the germline ends. The CDR3 totals 14 residues. The V gene's germline CDR1 is SGHRS and CDR2 YFSETQ.

The V gene is TRBV11-3, the J gene TRBJ2-3; the match to TRBD1 covers 8 bases. J gave up 1 base and V 5 bases, and 8 bases lay outside the gene matches. Germline V gene lookup returns CDR1 SGHNT and CDR2 YENEEA. This CDR3 region has 16 residues. This CDR3 is CASSPGQGKGTDTQYF. In DNA, the CDR3 is TGTGCCAGCAGCCCCGGACAGGGCAAGGGCACAGATACGCAGTATTTT.

V gene TRBV4-1 combines with J gene TRBJ2-5; D unclear. CDR1 and CDR2 from the germline V gene are MGHRA and YSYEKL. This CDR3 comprises 13 residues. V gave up 4 bases and J gave up 2 bases, with 8 bases separating them. CDR3 amino acids: CASSPALQETQYF. In DNA, the CDR3 is TGCGCCAGCAGCCCCGCCTTGCAAGAGACCCAGTACTTC.

This clone has only a few counts. The genes are TRBV11-3 and TRBJ2-7; 8 bases fit TRBD1. The CDR3 loop spans 19 amino acids. The J segment lost 4 bases and the V segment lost 2 bases, leaving 19 bases of the junction unmatched. Germline CDR1 SGHNT, CDR2 YENEEA. CDR3 protein: CASSLRAGEDRAAIYEQYF. In DNA, the CDR3 is TGTGCCAGCAGCTTAAGGGCCGGGGAGGACAGGGCTGCGATATACGAGCAGTACTTC.

J is TRBJ2-5 and V is TRBV18; 8 bases line up with TRBD2. CDR1 and CDR2 from the germline V gene are KGHSH and LQKENI. J lost 3 bases, V lost 0 bases, and 3 bases had no gene match. The CDR3 covers 15 residues. The CDR3 region has the DNA TGTGCCAGCTCACCACCGGGGACTAGGAAAGAGACCCAGTACTTC. Translating it yields CASSPPGTRKETQYF.

This clone was recorded once. The chain is built from TRBV5-1 and TRBJ2-7, with D hard to call. The V gene lost 4 bases and the J gene lost 3 bases, with 5 bases spanning the gap. This CDR3 has 11 residues. Germline CDR1 reads SGHRS; CDR2 reads YFSETQ. The CDR3 bases are TGCGCCAGCAGCCCAGACTACGAGCAGTACTTC. Translation gives CASSPDYEQYF.

In regard to this clone: Being one base from a much bigger clone, this may be a read error. Additional DNA sequences in this sample encode the identical CDR3. This chain connects TRBV4-3 to TRBJ2-2; no definite D call. Trimming shortened V by 3 bases and J by 5 bases, and 4 bases separated the two germline ends. The V gene's germline CDR1 is LGHNA and CDR2 YSLEER. CDR3 length equals 12 residues. The CDR3 reads CASSQGTGELFF. The CDR3 nucleotides are TGCGCCAGCAGCCAGGGTACCGGGGAGCTGTTTTTT.

The V gene is TRBV4-1, the J gene TRBJ2-5; D is perhaps TRBD2 (5 bases). This CDR3 has 14 residues. Germline V gene data show CDR1 as MGHRA and CDR2 as YSYEKL. Trimming removed 4 bases from V and 6 bases from J, with 15 bases in between. CDR3 DNA: TGCGCCAGCAGCCGATCTAGGGAGCTCAAGACCCAGTACTTC. Its protein product is CASSRSRELKTQYF.

For the CDR3, the DNA is TGTGCCAGCAGCCAAGACCAATCGGGGAAAACCACCTACGAGCAGTACTTC. This translates into CASSQDQSGKTTYEQYF. V gene TRBV7-9 combines with J gene TRBJ2-5; D perhaps matches TRBD2 (5 bases). The J call is doubtful: the DNA matches TRBJ2-7 better. In germline, CDR1 is SEHNR, CDR2 FQNEAQ (reference sequence). CDR3 length: 17 residues.

The CDR3 is CASSLGVWAGDGYTF. CDR3 DNA sequence: TGCGCCAGCAGCTTGGGAGTTTGGGCAGGGGATGGCTACACCTTC. This chain joins TRBV5-1 and TRBJ1-2; possibly TRBD1 for D (6 bases). The CDR3 consists of 15 residues. Germline CDR1 and CDR2: SGHRS and YFSETQ. Deletions cut 0 bases from V and 6 bases from J, with 15 bases between.

The J gene is TRBJ2-4, the V gene TRBV19; tentatively, D is TRBD1 (6 bases). The ends were cut back, 1 base at V and 6 bases at J, with 10 bases in the middle. Per germline, CDR1 LNHDA and CDR2 SQIVND (reference sequence). CDR3 length: 14 amino acids. CDR3 residues: CASSIGAGANIQYF. CDR3 sequence (DNA): TGTGCCAGTAGTATAGGGGCAGGGGCAAACATTCAGTACTTC.

In this sample, this clone turned up a few times. The chain is built from TRBV7-3 and TRBJ2-1; TRBD2 might be the D (6 bases). This CDR3 has 16 amino acids. Germline CDR1 and CDR2: SGHTA and FQGTGA. The V end was cut by 6 bases, the J end by 9 bases, with 24 bases between. This CDR3 reads CASRPSGGAGTGEQFF. Written as DNA, the CDR3 is TGTGCCAGCAGGCCCTCTGGAGGCGCGGGAACGGGTGAGCAGTTCTTC.

This clone was detected once. This clone may be a read error of a much larger clone one base away. The genes are TRBV9 and TRBJ2-5, with no clear D. CDR1 SGDLS and CDR2 YYNGEE come from the germline V gene. V was pared by 6 bases and J by 0 bases, with 0 bases between. This CDR3 region has 10 residues. The CDR3 spells CASNQETQYF. DNA of the CDR3: TGTGCCAGCAACCAAGAGACCCAGTACTTC. The whole variable domain, filled in from reference TRBV9 and TRBJ2-5, reads DSGVTQTPKHLITATGQRVTLRCSPRSGDLSVYWYQQSLDQGLQFLIQYYNGEERAKGNILERFSAQQFPDLHSELNLSSLELGDSALYFCASNQETQYFGPGTRLLVL.

The chain joins TRBV7-9 to TRBJ2-1; 9 bases fit TRBD2. CDR1 is SEHNR, CDR2 FQNEAQ, per germline (reference sequence). The CDR3 has 15 amino acids. The J segment lost 8 bases and the V segment lost 1 base, leaving 6 bases of the junction unmatched. The CDR3 nucleotides read TGTGCCAGCAGCTTAGGCGGACTAGCGAGCCATGAGCAGTTCTTC. Translated: CASSLGGLASHEQFF. Full variable domain (missing parts from reference TRBV7-9 and TRBJ2-1): DTGVSQNPRHKITKRGQNVTFRCDPISEHNRLYWYRQTLGQGPEFLTYFQNEAQLEKSRLLSDRFSAERPKGSFSTLEIQRTEQGDSAMYLCASSLGGLASHEQFFGPGTRLTVL.

J is TRBJ2-7 and V is TRBV7-9; 11 nucleotides line up with TRBD2. The ends lost 5 bases at V and 6 bases at J; junction bases unmatched: 6. Germline V gene data show CDR1 as SEHNR and CDR2 as FQNEAQ (reference sequence). The CDR3 consists of 14 residues. The DNA of the CDR3 is TGTGCCAGCAGCCCCACTAGCGGGAGTAGCGAGCAGTACTTC. Translated: CASSPTSGSSEQYF.

The CDR3 sequence: CSVVGTPGADTQYF. Here the CDR3 DNA reads TGCAGCGTAGTCGGGACCCCGGGGGCAGATACGCAGTATTTT. The chain combines TRBV29-1 with TRBJ2-3; tentative D call: TRBD2 (6 bases). This CDR3 has 14 residues. Germline assignment: CDR1 SQVTM and CDR2 ANQGSEA. Deletions cut 6 bases from V and 4 bases from J, with 17 bases between.

The chain uses TRBV7-9 and TRBJ2-1; D gene uncertain. Germline V gene data show CDR1 as SEHNR and CDR2 as FQNEAQ (reference sequence). The CDR3 length is 14 residues. V shed 4 bases and J shed 5 bases, with 12 bases lying between them. The CDR3 spells CASSSQPADNEQFF. The CDR3 DNA is TGTGCCAGCAGCTCTCAGCCTGCCGACAATGAGCAGTTCTTC.

This clone was seen only once. A much larger clonotype is one base distant, so this may be a read error. The CDR3: CSVRGQSSHEQYF. In DNA form, the CDR3 reads TGCAGCGTTCGGGGACAGTCCTCCCACGAGCAGTACTTC. The chain carries TRBV29-1 and TRBJ2-7, with 7 bases lining up with TRBD1. The V gene's germline CDR1 is SQVTM and CDR2 ANQGSEA. The CDR3 totals 13 residues.

The V gene is TRBV6-6, the J gene TRBJ2-5; 9 positions match TRBD1. Germline V gene sequence: CDR1 MNHNY, CDR2 SVGAGI (reference sequence). Losses at the gene ends were 7 bases for V and 7 bases for J; bases not matched to a gene: 7. This CDR3 is 13 amino acids long. In DNA form, the CDR3 reads TGTGCCAGCAAGGGACAGGGAAAGCGGACCCAGTACTTC. Translated, it gives CASKGQGKRTQYF.

This chain joins TRBV7-9 and TRBJ2-1, with D perhaps TRBD2 (5 bases). Germline loops: CDR1 SEHNR, CDR2 FQNEAQ (reference sequence). Trimming cost V 5 bases and J 8 bases, with 16 bases left between them. There are 14 residues in the CDR3. This CDR3 is CASSLSESIHEQFF. The CDR3, as DNA: TGTGCCAGCAGCCTTAGCGAGAGTATCCATGAGCAGTTCTTC.

DNA of the CDR3: TGTGCCAGCAGTGCCAGTACCTACGAGCAGTACTTC. Protein: CASSASTYEQYF. V and J are TRBV28 and TRBJ2-7; no clear D. CDR3 size: 12 residues. Trimming took off 5 bases at V and 2 bases at J, with 7 bases between the two ends. CDR1 and CDR2 from the germline V gene are MDHEN and SYDVKM.

The chain uses TRBV14 and TRBJ2-7, with TRBD1 identical over 8 bases. The CDR3 contains 16 residues. V shed 1 base and J 5 bases; nucleotides not matched to a gene: 10. Germline CDR1 is SGHDN and CDR2 is FVKESK. DNA for the CDR3: TGTGCCAGCAGCCAAGCTTTCGGACAGGGTTCCCACGAGCAGTACTTC. It translates to CASSQAFGQGSHEQYF.